These 23 T cell receptor beta chains came from one sample sequenced in a study of cytomegalovirus exposure and HLA in healthy donors. Primers: 60 Vbeta forward and 13 Jbeta reverse. Sequencing was performed with immunoSEQ multiplex PCR; in TCRdb, only in-frame clones are kept and a portion is missing. The data hold 120,000 or so clones, with approximately 69% observed a single time. Sequenced: PBMCs. All receptors come from a man in his forties or fifties in good health and CMV-seropositive.

This sequence joins TRBV28 and TRBJ2-5; 9 nucleotides line up with TRBD1. The CDR3 totals 15 residues. After removal of 2 bases from V and 4 bases from J, the junction contained 5 bases not matched to a gene. The V gene's germline CDR1 is MDHEN and CDR2 SYDVKM. Here the CDR3 reads CASSLRTGVPETQYF. The CDR3 DNA sequence: TGTGCCAGCAGTTTAAGGACAGGGGTGCCAGAGACCCAGTACTTC.

The genes are TRBV6-1 and TRBJ1-1, with D unresolved. This CDR3 region has 12 residues. The V gene's germline CDR1 is MNHNS and CDR2 SASEGT. V lost 10 bases and J lost 1, with 10 bases in between. The CDR3 loop is CAISRGNTEAFF. DNA for the CDR3: TGTGCCATTTCAAGAGGGAACACTGAAGCTTTCTTT.

The gene calls are TRBV11-3 and TRBJ2-5, with 8 bases matching TRBD2. Germline V lookup: CDR1 SGHNT, CDR2 YENEEA. After removal of 1 base from V and 2 bases from J, the junction contained 6 bases not matched to a gene. This CDR3 has 16 amino acids. The CDR3 nucleotides read TGTGCCAGCAGCTTAGTTGCGGGAGGAGGGCAAGAGACCCAGTACTTC. This sequence encodes CASSLVAGGGQETQYF.

The V call is TRBV5-1, the J call TRBJ2-5; D remains ambiguous. Germline V gene lookup returns CDR1 SGHRS and CDR2 YFSETQ. This CDR3 has 14 residues. V lost 0 bases and J lost 1, with 7 bases in between. DNA of the CDR3: TGCGCCAGCAGCTTGGGGCAGGTCCAAGAGACCCAGTACTTC. It translates to CASSLGQVQETQYF. Full variable domain (rest looked up from reference TRBV5-1 and TRBJ2-5): KAGVTQTPRYLIKTRGQQVTLSCSPISGHRSVSWYQQTPGQGLQFLFEYFSETQRNKGNFPGRFSGRQFSNSRSEMNVSTLELGDSALYLCASSLGQVQETQYFGPGTRLLVL.

The chain uses TRBV5-6 and TRBJ2-3; D uncertain. Between the trimmed V and J ends, which lost 1 base and 1 base, there was a span of 10 bases. CDR1 and CDR2 from the germline V gene are SGHDT and YYEEEE. The CDR3 consists of 15 residues. As DNA, the CDR3 is TGTGCCAGCAGCTTGTTATCCGAGGGCACAGATACGCAGTATTTT. Translation gives CASSLLSEGTDTQYF.

V usage is TRBV18 and J usage is TRBJ1-6; D remains ambiguous. The CDR3 covers 15 residues. Trimming left V 4 bases short and J 6 bases short, with 13 bases between. Germline assignment: CDR1 KGHSH and CDR2 LQKENI. In DNA form, the CDR3 reads TGTGCCAGCTCACAGGAGGGAGCGCTTAATTCACCCCTCCACTTT. Its protein product is CASSQEGALNSPLHF.

The rearrangement links TRBV5-6 to TRBJ1-2, with unresolved D. Germline CDR1 reads SGHDT; CDR2 reads YYEEEE. Trimming shortened V by 6 bases and J by 4 bases, and 19 bases separated the two germline ends. The CDR3 is made up of 15 amino acids. The CDR3 loop is CASTPGKGWGYGYTF. DNA of the CDR3: TGTGCCAGCACCCCGGGGAAGGGCTGGGGCTATGGCTACACCTTC. The full variable domain, with the rest looked up from reference TRBV5-6 and TRBJ1-2, is DAGVTQSPTHLIKTRGQQVTLRCSPKSGHDTVSWYQQALGQGPQFIFQYYEEEERQRGNFPDRFSGHQFPNYSSELNVNALLLGDSALYLCASTPGKGWGYGYTFGSGTRLTVV.

This clone occurred a few times. The chain uses TRBV4-1 and TRBJ2-1; tentative D call: TRBD2 (5 bases). The V end was cut by 0 bases, the J end by 5 bases, with 11 bases between. This CDR3 has 15 residues. Germline CDR1 and CDR2: MGHRA and YSYEKL. The CDR3 nucleotides read TGCGCCAGCAGCCAAGAGGGAGCCCGTAACAATGAGCAGTTCTTC. Its protein product is CASSQEGARNNEQFF.

Here the CDR3 DNA reads TGTGCCAGCAGCCAACTACAGGGGAAAGGTGAAAAACTGTTTTTT. This codes for CASSQLQGKGEKLFF. The rearrangement uses TRBV14 and TRBJ1-4; the match to TRBD1 covers 7 bases. The CDR3 loop spans 15 amino acids. Germline assignment: CDR1 SGHDN and CDR2 FVKESK. The V segment lost 2 bases and the J segment 7 bases; nucleotides outside the gene matches: 7.

This chain links TRBV28 with TRBJ2-7; TRBD2 matches 12 bases. Germline CDR1 MDHEN, CDR2 SYDVKM. V shed 5 bases, J shed 5 bases, and the junction held 13 bases outside the gene matches. The CDR3 covers 17 residues. The CDR3, as DNA: TGTGCCAGCAGTCCCCCGAGACTAGCGGGAGATCGAGACGAGCAGTACTTC. This sequence encodes CASSPPRLAGDRDEQYF.

The chain recombines TRBV6-1 with TRBJ1-2; TRBD1 might be the D (6 bases). Trimming cost V 1 base and J 6 bases, with 6 bases left between them. The CDR3 has 12 amino acids. CDR1 is MNHNS and CDR2 is SASEGT in the germline V gene. CDR3 residues: CASSEGGHGYTF. CDR3 nucleotides: TGTGCCAGCAGTGAAGGGGGGCATGGCTACACCTTC.

J is TRBJ2-5 and V is TRBV27; TRBD2 agrees at 8 bases. In germline, CDR1 is MNHEY, CDR2 SMNVEV (reference sequence). The V segment lost 0 bases and the J segment 5 bases; nucleotides outside the gene matches: 2. The CDR3 covers 14 residues. The CDR3 DNA sequence: TGTGCCAGCAGTTTATCCGGACTAGCTGAGACCCAGTACTTC. Amino acids: CASSLSGLAETQYF.

This clone was picked up one time. The genes are TRBV23-1 and TRBJ2-1; 11 nucleotides line up with TRBD1. TRBV23-1 is classed as an ORF, of uncertain function. Unmatched junction bases numbered 13, after V lost 2 bases and J lost 1 base. CDR3 length equals 20 residues. The CDR3 loop is CASSQAFGQGAVGSYNEQFF. The DNA for the CDR3 is TGCGCCAGCAGTCAAGCATTCGGACAGGGGGCCGTCGGTTCCTACAATGAGCAGTTCTTC.

The V gene is TRBV2, the J gene TRBJ1-2; D remains unclear. The CDR3 sequence is 13 residues long. CDR1 is SNHLY, CDR2 FYNNEI, per germline. Trimming removed 8 bases at V and 4 bases at J, with 14 bases between. CDR3 protein: CASGQSQSYGYTF. The CDR3 DNA is TGTGCCAGCGGGCAGAGCCAATCCTATGGCTACACCTTC. Variable domain in full (rest from reference TRBV2 and TRBJ1-2): EPEVTQTPSHQVTQMGQEVILRCVPISNHLYFYWYRQILGQKVEFLVSFYNNEISEKSEIFDDQFSVERPDGSNFTLKIRSTKLEDSAMYFCASGQSQSYGYTFGSGTRLTVV.

This clone came up a few times. The J gene is TRBJ2-1, the V gene TRBV7-3; perhaps TRBD2 as D (5 bases). V lost 4 bases and J lost 6, with 19 bases in between. Looked up from germline, CDR1 is SGHTA and CDR2 is FQGTGA. This CDR3 contains 16 residues. The CDR3 coding sequence is TGTGCCAGCAGCTCCGGGGTGGCGTTTTCCCTCAATGAGCAGTTCTTC. This sequence encodes CASSSGVAFSLNEQFF.

This clone was recorded once. This chain uses TRBV19 with TRBJ2-7; 8 nucleotides line up with TRBD1. The germline V gene encodes CDR1 LNHDA and CDR2 SQIVND (reference sequence). V shed 5 bases and J 4 bases; nucleotides not matched to a gene: 13. The CDR3 covers 16 residues. This CDR3 reads CASSPLGNRGKYEQYF. In nucleotides, the CDR3 is TGTGCCAGTAGTCCATTGGGGAACAGGGGGAAGTACGAGCAGTACTTC.

As to this clone: The junction departs from the called germline gene at one end, perhaps through a read error. This chain uses TRBV4-2 with TRBJ1-2; D gene ambiguous. The CDR3 is 13 amino acids. Per germline, CDR1 LGHNA and CDR2 YNFKEQ. The chain's CDR3 is CASSMAQINGYPF. Written as DNA, the CDR3 is TGTGCCAGCTCCATGGCACAGATAAATGGCTACCCCTTC.

The V and J genes are TRBV7-2 and TRBJ1-5; 11 positions agree with TRBD1. Per the germline V gene, CDR1 is SGHTA and CDR2 is FQGNSA. The V gene end was trimmed by 0 bases and the J gene end by 3 bases; junction bases not matched to a gene: 1. This CDR3 spans 16 amino acids. The CDR3 nucleotides read TGTGCCAGCAGCTTAGCGGGACAGGGGGACAATCAGCCCCAGCATTTT. It specifies CASSLAGQGDNQPQHF.

The genes are TRBV25-1 and TRBJ2-1; 10 bases are a match to TRBD2. This CDR3 comprises 13 residues. CDR1 and CDR2 from the germline V gene are MGHDK and SYGVNS. The V gene end was trimmed by 4 bases and the J gene end by 13 bases; junction bases not matched to a gene: 7. Written as DNA, the CDR3 is TGTGCCAGCAGTGGCGGACTAGCGGACTTACAGTTCTTC. It encodes CASSGGLADLQFF.

The chain links TRBV5-1 to TRBJ2-7; TRBD1 agrees at 9 bases. The CDR3 length is 15 residues. Germline V CDR1 and CDR2: SGHRS, YFSETQ. Unmatched junction bases numbered 10, after V lost 4 bases and J lost 5 bases. Here the CDR3 reads CASSPEGQGFDEQYF. CDR3 nucleotide sequence: TGCGCCAGCAGCCCAGAGGGACAGGGATTCGACGAGCAGTACTTC.

The chain employs TRBV14 and TRBJ2-1; weak D call: TRBD2 (6 bases). This CDR3 spans 16 amino acids. V gave up 3 bases and J gave up 2 bases, with 14 bases separating them. The germline V gene encodes CDR1 SGHDN and CDR2 FVKESK. CDR3 sequence: CASSQWPGVAYNEQFF. CDR3 in DNA: TGTGCCAGCAGCCAGTGGCCGGGGGTGGCCTACAATGAGCAGTTCTTC.

CDR3 protein: CASSQAPGQGVYEQYF. CDR3 sequence (DNA): TGCGCCAGCAGCCAGGCCCCCGGACAGGGGGTTTACGAGCAGTACTTC. The chain recombines TRBV4-1 with TRBJ2-7; 10 positions agree with TRBD1. The CDR3 is made up of 16 amino acids. Germline CDR1 reads MGHRA; CDR2 reads YSYEKL. After removal of 3 bases from V and 4 bases from J, the junction contained 9 bases not matched to a gene.

The chain has TRBV21-1 and TRBJ2-1; the D call of TRBD1 is as the table states it, not checked on the DNA. TRBV21-1 is listed as a pseudogene. The CDR3 has 18 residues. The CDR3 region has the DNA TGTGCCAGCAGCACTCCAGGACAGGGTAGGTCCCTAGACAATGAGCAGTTCTTC. Residues: CASSTPGQGRSLDNEQFF.